This passage covers 10 T cell receptor beta chains from one sample sequenced in a study of T cell clonality in common variable immunodeficiency. TCRdb's copy holds only in-frame clones and misses some; the assay was immunoSEQ multiplex PCR. The sample yields over 35,000 clones, without any singletons. The sequencing input was peripheral blood mononuclear cells. The source is a person between 18 and 75 years old in good health.

This clone was picked up many times. The read falls 3 residues short of the CDR3 end, and the missing part is taken from the germline J gene. The rearrangement uses TRBV4-1 and TRBJ1-4, with 8 nucleotides matching TRBD1. The CDR3 contains 16 residues. V gave up 3 bases and J gave up 7 bases; unmatched junction bases: 10. Germline loops: CDR1 MGHRA, CDR2 YSYEKL. The CDR3 loop is CASSQPPGQVFEKLFF. CDR3 DNA (partial): TGCGCCAGCAGCCAGCCCCCGGGACAGGTTTTTGAAAAA.

This clone was detected ten times or more. The sequence runs out 3 residues before the end of the CDR3; the remainder is reconstructed from the germline J gene. The chain recombines TRBV20-1 with TRBJ2-1; TRBD2 matches 7 bases. CDR3 size: 14 residues. V lost 2 bases and J lost 0; bases outside the gene matches: 1. Germline loops: CDR1 DFQATT, CDR2 SNEGSKA (reference sequence). The CDR3 sequence: CSARLAASYNEQFF. The part of the CDR3 DNA that was read is TGCAGTGCTAGACTAGCGGCCTCCTACAATGAG.

This clone was recorded many times. Read sequence stops 3 residues before the CDR3 end, and the germline J gene provides the missing end. This sequence joins TRBV6-1 and TRBJ2-7, with 10 bases fitting TRBD1. With 3 bases clipped from V and 1 base from J, the junction kept 3 bases outside the gene matches. The CDR3 totals 15 residues. The germline CDR1 and CDR2 sequences are MNHNS and SASEGT. Partial CDR3 DNA: TGTGCCAGCAGTGATTGGACAGGGGGTTCCTACGAG. Its translation is CASSDWTGGSYE. The full CDR3 protein is CASSDWTGGSYEQYF.

Many counts were recorded for this clone. The sequenced fragment ends 3 residues before the CDR3 boundary, so the rest is inferred from the germline J gene. The chain joins TRBV10-1 to TRBJ2-3; 11 bases fit TRBD2. The CDR3 runs 17 residues. The germline V gene encodes CDR1 WNHNN and CDR2 SYGVQD (reference sequence). After removal of 5 bases from V and 1 base from J, the junction contained 8 bases not matched to a gene. The CDR3 region is CASSLLAGGDGTDTQYF. Partial CDR3 DNA: TGCGCCAGCAGTCTTTTAGCGGGAGGGGATGGCACAGATACG.

In the case of this clone: Germline is not matched at one junction end, which may reflect a read error. The DNA ends 3 residues before the CDR3 does, and the rest of the CDR3 is filled in from the germline J gene. The chain employs TRBV7-6 and TRBJ2-6; the match to TRBD1 covers 7 bases. The CDR3 is 17 amino acids. Germline V gene lookup returns CDR1 SGHVS and CDR2 FNYEAQ. The CDR3 reads CASSLGGTASEANVLTF. The part of the CDR3 DNA that was read is TGTGCCAGCAGCTTAGGGGGGACAGCCTCTGAGGCCAACGTC.

Ten or more counts support this clone. CDR3 in amino acids: CSAGQGTNYGYTF. Incomplete CDR3 DNA: TGCAGTGCTGGACAGGGGACTAACTATGGC. The chain combines TRBV20-1 with TRBJ1-2; 9 nucleotides align to TRBD1. The DNA ends 3 residues before the CDR3 does, and the rest of the CDR3 is filled in from the germline J gene. CDR3 length equals 13 residues. V lost 5 bases, J lost 0 bases, and 1 base stayed unmatched. The germline V gene encodes CDR1 DFQATT and CDR2 SNEGSKA (reference sequence).

This clone was observed many times. The sequence runs out 3 residues before the end of the CDR3; the remainder is reconstructed from the germline J gene. The chain combines TRBV5-1 with TRBJ1-2; no clear D gene. The length of the CDR3 is 15 residues. CDR1 SGHRS and CDR2 YFSETQ come from the germline V gene. The ends were cut back, 0 bases at V and 7 bases at J, with 16 bases in the middle. CDR3 protein: CASSLALGSGGGYTF. CDR3 DNA (partial): TGCGCCAGCAGCTTGGCCCTAGGTTCCGGCGGTGGC. The full variable domain, with the rest looked up from reference TRBV5-1 and TRBJ1-2, is KAGVTQTPRYLIKTRGQQVTLSCSPISGHRSVSWYQQTPGQGLQFLFEYFSETQRNKGNFPGRFSGRQFSNSRSEMNVSTLELGDSALYLCASSLALGSGGGYTFGSGTRLTVV.

This clone has a count of ten or more. Coverage ceases 3 residues before the CDR3 finishes, and the germline J gene fills in the end. V is TRBV5-1 and J is TRBJ2-7; no reliable D call. The V and J ends lost 1 base and 0 bases respectively, with 11 bases between them. Germline values: CDR1 SGHRS, CDR2 YFSETQ. There are 15 residues in the CDR3. CDR3 in amino acids: CASSLQPGSSYEQYF. Partial CDR3 DNA: TGCGCCAGCAGCTTGCAGCCAGGTAGCTCCTACGAG.

This clone has ten or more counts. The CDR3 end lies 3 residues beyond the end of the read and is filled in from the germline J gene. This chain links TRBV7-6 with TRBJ2-7, with 10 bases lining up with TRBD2. The CDR3 runs 18 residues. Germline CDR1 SGHVS, CDR2 FNYEAQ. After removal of 5 bases from V and 0 bases from J, the junction contained 13 bases not matched to a gene. The DNA read from the CDR3 is TGTGCCAGCAGCCCCACGACTCTAGCGGGGGCACACTCCTACGAG. Translated: CASSPTTLAGAHSYE. The whole CDR3 sequence is CASSPTTLAGAHSYEQYF.

This clone was seen many times. The sequenced part of the CDR3 DNA is TGTGCCAGCAGCTCTGGACAGGGGACTAGATACGAG. Protein: CASSSGQGTRYE. The CDR3, in full, reads CASSSGQGTRYEQYF. The rearrangement uses TRBV5-6 and TRBJ2-7, with a tentative D call TRBD1 (9 bases). The observed sequence ends 3 residues before the CDR3 terminus, with the missing tail filled in from the germline J gene. Looked up from germline, CDR1 is SGHDT and CDR2 is YYEEEE. CDR3 length equals 15 residues. V was cut by 3 bases and J by 4 bases, with 17 bases left in between.